The 22 T cell receptor beta chains reported below all come from one sample, sequenced in a study of cytomegalovirus exposure and HLA in healthy donors. PCR involved 60 Vbeta and 13 Jbeta primers. Clones were sequenced by immunoSEQ multiplex PCR, and TCRdb holds only the in-frame ones, with some missing. The sample records tens of thousands of clones, about 80% being singletons. Sequenced sample: PBMCs. The receptors shown here come from a woman between 18 and 29 years old in good health and CMV-seropositive.

The V gene is TRBV6-5, the J gene TRBJ2-7, with unresolved D. This CDR3 has 13 amino acids. Trimming took 0 bases from V and 2 from J, leaving 5 bases between them. From germline, CDR1 is MNHEY and CDR2 SVGAGI. CDR3 protein: CASSYSPAYEQYF. The CDR3 bases are TGTGCCAGCAGTTACTCTCCCGCCTACGAGCAGTACTTC.

This clone was observed a handful of times. V usage is TRBV9 and J usage is TRBJ2-7, with D perhaps matching TRBD1 (5 bases). The length of the CDR3 is 14 residues. Germline values: CDR1 SGDLS, CDR2 YYNGEE. V gave up 0 bases and J gave up 0 bases, with 7 bases separating them. CDR3 protein: CASSVGQRSYEQYF. The CDR3 nucleotides are TGTGCCAGCAGCGTAGGACAGCGCTCCTACGAGCAGTACTTC.

The V and J genes are TRBV28 and TRBJ1-1, with D possibly being TRBD1 (5 bases). The V and J ends lost 2 bases and 1 base respectively, with 14 bases between them. The CDR3 runs to 16 residues. Germline assignment: CDR1 MDHEN and CDR2 SYDVKM. The DNA for the CDR3 is TGTGCCAGCAGTTTAGCGGGAGGAAGGGGGAACACTGAAGCTTTCTTT. Protein sequence: CASSLAGGRGNTEAFF.

The chain uses TRBV28 and TRBJ2-3; 8 bases align to TRBD1. The V gene's germline CDR1 is MDHEN and CDR2 SYDVKM. The J segment lost 1 base and the V segment lost 5 bases, leaving 5 bases of the junction unmatched. The CDR3 has 15 amino acids. CDR3 loop: CASSGGQGGTDTQYF. The CDR3 DNA reads TGTGCCAGCAGTGGAGGACAGGGAGGCACAGATACGCAGTATTTT.

The chain employs TRBV27 and TRBJ1-4; D gene ambiguous. The germline V and J ends were trimmed by 6 bases and 0 bases, with 14 bases remaining between them. The length of the CDR3 is 16 residues. The germline CDR1 and CDR2 sequences are MNHEY and SMNVEV (reference sequence). CDR3 region: CASSIQPRPTNEKLFF. CDR3 nucleotide sequence: TGTGCCAGCAGCATACAACCTAGGCCAACTAATGAAAAACTGTTTTTT.

V and J are TRBV7-6 and TRBJ1-2, with D perhaps TRBD1 (5 bases). The V gene lost 5 bases and the J gene lost 4 bases, with 11 bases spanning the gap. The CDR3 sequence is 13 residues long. Germline V gives CDR1 SGHVS, CDR2 FNYEAQ. The CDR3 loop is CASSPTAIYGYTF. In DNA, the CDR3 is TGTGCCAGCAGCCCGACAGCTATCTATGGCTACACCTTC.

The chain couples TRBV5-1 to TRBJ1-6; the D is unclear. V was cut by 4 bases and J by 6 bases, with 14 bases left in between. Germline assignment: CDR1 SGHRS and CDR2 YFSETQ. The CDR3 totals 15 residues. CDR3: CASSSDLQTNSPLHF. As DNA, the CDR3 is TGCGCCAGCAGCAGCGACCTGCAAACTAATTCACCCCTCCACTTT.

This rearrangement joins TRBV7-8 to TRBJ2-5; possibly TRBD2 for D (5 bases). Trimming took 1 base from V and 3 from J, leaving 15 bases between them. Per germline, CDR1 SGHVS and CDR2 FQNEAQ. CDR3 size: 16 residues. CDR3 residues: CASSLGDPLGEETQYF. CDR3 nucleotide sequence: TGTGCCAGCAGCTTAGGAGACCCACTAGGAGAAGAGACCCAGTACTTC.

The chain combines TRBV30 with TRBJ2-1; no clear D gene. The CDR3 consists of 12 residues. The V and J ends lost 8 bases and 8 bases respectively, with 16 bases between them. Per the germline V gene, CDR1 is GTSNPN and CDR2 is SVGIG (reference sequence). The CDR3: CARRHGWDEQFF. CDR3 DNA sequence: TGTGCCAGGCGGCACGGGTGGGATGAGCAGTTCTTC. The variable domain in full, completed from reference TRBV30 and TRBJ2-1, reads SQTIHQWPATLVQPVGSPLSLECTVEGTSNPNLYWYRQAAGRGLQLLFYSVGIGQISSEVPQNLSASRPQDRQFILSSKKLLLSDSGFYLCARRHGWDEQFFGPGTRLTVL.

The rearrangement links TRBV7-8 to TRBJ2-3; 14 positions agree with TRBD2. CDR1 and CDR2 from the germline V gene are SGHVS and FQNEAQ. CDR3 size: 18 residues. The V gene end was trimmed by 2 bases and the J gene end by 4 bases; junction bases not matched to a gene: 8. CDR3 sequence: CASSLWETSGGAPDTQYF. As DNA, the CDR3 is TGTGCCAGCAGCTTATGGGAGACTAGCGGGGGGGCCCCAGATACGCAGTATTTT. Full variable domain (missing parts from reference TRBV7-8 and TRBJ2-3): GAGVSQSPRYKVAKRGQDVALRCDPISGHVSLFWYQQALGQGPEFLTYFQNEAQLDKSGLPSDRFFAERPEGSVSTLKIQRTQQEDSAVYLCASSLWETSGGAPDTQYFGPGTRLTVL.

CDR3 in amino acids: CASSLAGLGGNTIYF. Written as DNA, the CDR3 is TGTGCCAGCAGCTTGGCAGGGCTTGGAGGAAACACCATATATTTT. The chain combines TRBV5-4 with TRBJ1-3; tentatively, D is TRBD1 (5 bases). The CDR3 has 15 amino acids. V was shortened by 0 bases and J by 4 bases, with 11 bases between the two germline ends. The germline V gene has CDR1 SGHNT and CDR2 YYREEE (reference sequence).

The chain uses TRBV18 and TRBJ1-5, with TRBD1 as a possible D gene (6 bases). The CDR3 loop spans 13 amino acids. Germline CDR1 reads KGHSH; CDR2 reads LQKENI. Trimming removed 1 base from V and 5 bases from J, with 6 bases in between. CDR3 protein: CASSPRQDQPQHF. The CDR3 region has the DNA TGTGCCAGCTCACCACGACAGGATCAGCCCCAGCATTTT.

This rearrangement joins TRBV5-5 to TRBJ2-7; 10 bases are shared with TRBD1. The ends lost 3 bases at V and 2 bases at J; junction bases unmatched: 5. Germline loops: CDR1 SGHKS, CDR2 YYEKEE (reference sequence). This CDR3 spans 15 amino acids. CDR3 DNA: TGTGCCAGCAGCTCAATTGGACAGGGGGCCTACGAGCAGTACTTC. Protein sequence: CASSSIGQGAYEQYF.

This chain's CDR3 is CASSLVPSGLRLETQYF. CDR3 nucleotides: TGTGCCAGCAGCTTAGTACCTAGCGGGTTGAGGTTGGAGACCCAGTACTTC. The genes are TRBV7-2 and TRBJ2-5; 8 bases fit TRBD2. This CDR3 region has 17 residues. V shed 1 base, J shed 5 bases, and the junction held 12 bases outside the gene matches. Germline V gene lookup returns CDR1 SGHTA and CDR2 FQGNSA.

The chain joins TRBV13 to TRBJ2-5; 11 bases match TRBD1. The J call is uncertain, as TRBJ2-7 better fits the DNA end. CDR1 is PRHDT and CDR2 is FYEKMQ in the germline V gene (reference sequence). This CDR3 is 15 amino acids long. The CDR3 sequence: CASSPRDRGSYEQYF. The DNA for the CDR3 is TGTGCCAGCAGCCCCCGGGACAGGGGGTCCTACGAGCAGTACTTC.

This clone was seen only a few times. The rearrangement links TRBV4-3 to TRBJ1-3; TRBD1 is a possible D gene (5 bases). This CDR3 is built from 15 residues. Germline values: CDR1 LGHNA, CDR2 YSLEER. V was trimmed by 4 bases and J by 0 bases, leaving 10 bases between them. The CDR3 bases are TGCGCCAGCAGCCGAAACAGGTCCTCTGGAAACACCATATATTTT. This encodes CASSRNRSSGNTIYF.

Here the CDR3 reads CASGTSSSYEQYF. The DNA for the CDR3 is TGTGCCAGCGGGACATCCAGCTCCTACGAGCAGTACTTC. The chain links TRBV28 to TRBJ2-7; weak D call: TRBD1 (6 bases). The CDR3 spans 13 residues. Germline V lookup: CDR1 MDHEN, CDR2 SYDVKM. The ends were cut back, 8 bases at V and 0 bases at J, with 11 bases in the middle.

CDR3 sequence: CASSLRWGGAEESNEQFF. CDR3 DNA: TGTGCCAGCAGCTTAAGGTGGGGGGGAGCGGAGGAAAGCAATGAGCAGTTCTTC. This rearrangement joins TRBV7-3 to TRBJ2-1; TRBD2 matches 7 bases. Trimming at V came to 1 base and at J to 6 bases, leaving 15 bases not matched to a gene. The germline V gene encodes CDR1 SGHTA and CDR2 FQGTGA. The CDR3 is 18 residues long.

Here the CDR3 DNA reads TGTGCCAGTCGGTCTGGGGGGGGACGTAACACCGGGGAGCTGTTTTTT. Encoded protein: CASRSGGGRNTGELFF. The chain combines TRBV7-2 with TRBJ2-2; 7 nucleotides line up with TRBD2. Germline trimming cut 9 bases from V and 2 bases from J; bases unmatched to any gene: 12. The CDR3 sequence is 16 residues long. Per the germline V gene, CDR1 is SGHTA and CDR2 is FQGNSA.

The chain uses TRBV7-5 and TRBJ1-6; the table's D call of TRBD1 was not tested on the DNA. TRBV7-5 is reported as a pseudogene. The CDR3 sequence is 16 residues long. CDR3 protein: CARSAEGQEENSPLHF. CDR3 nucleotide sequence: TGTGCCAGAAGCGCCGAGGGACAGGAGGAAAATTCACCCCTCCACTTT.

The V and J genes are TRBV7-3 and TRBJ2-5; D gene uncertain. V was shortened by 5 bases and J by 5 bases, with 12 bases between the two germline ends. CDR1 and CDR2 from the germline V gene are SGHTA and FQGTGA. The CDR3 extends over 13 amino acids. In nucleotides, the CDR3 is TGTGCCAGCAGCCCAATGGCGGCGGAGACCCAGTACTTC. Protein sequence: CASSPMAAETQYF.

This sequence joins TRBV6-1 and TRBJ1-4, with 8 bases identical to TRBD1. CDR3 size: 15 residues. J lost 5 bases, V lost 3 bases, and 5 bases had no gene match. Germline V gene data show CDR1 as MNHNS and CDR2 as SASEGT. Here the CDR3 DNA reads TGTGCCAGCAGTGAGAAACAGGGGGGGAATGAAAAACTGTTTTTT. It specifies CASSEKQGGNEKLFF.